A selection of T cell receptor beta chains follows, all from one sample in a study of blood T cells in healthy people across ages. Via MiXCR, TCRdb re-called the 5' RACE reads, giving one row per CDR3 protein. In the table there are some 290,000 distinct CDR3 sequences, 25% to 30% of which are singletons. The sample consisted of blood. The receptors originated from a woman in her 70s in good health. The CDR3 runs from the conserved cysteine through the conserved F or W. A D gene is named only where the DNA matches it firmly. Clone size, where shown, is once, few, many, or a class for clones that have expanded.

- TRBJ2-1 few TRBV15 CATSKIIRNEQFF TGTGCCACCAGCAAAATAATCCGCAATGAGCAGTTCTTC
- TRBJ2-1 few TRBV4-3 CASSQESGVSNEQFF TGCGCCAGCAGCCAAGAGTCCGGAGTTTCGAATGAGCAGTTCTTC
- TRBJ2-1 few TRBV2 CATEGGLNNEQFF TGTGCCACGGAGGGCGGACTAAACAATGAGCAGTTCTTC
- TRBJ2-3 few TRBV11-2 CACSFQVFGAGTQYF TGTGCCTGCAGCTTTCAAGTTTTTGGAGCCGGTACGCAGTATTTT
- TRBJ2-7 - TRBV6-6 CASSRRANDAEQYF TGTGCCAGCAGCCGACGGGCAAATGATGCCGAGCAGTACTTC
- TRBJ1-2 - TRBV28 CASSAGGLNGVDYGYTF TGTGCCAGCAGTGCGGGGGGATTGAATGGAGTAGACTATGGCTACACCTTC
- TRBJ2-7 few TRBV5-1 CASIPIYEQYF TGCGCCAGCATACCGATTTACGAGCAGTACTTC
TRBD1 TRBJ1-6 - TRBV5-1 CASSLGDRGGSPLHF TGCGCCAGCAGCTTGGGGGACAGGGGTGGTTCACCCCTCCACTTT
TRBD2 TRBJ2-7 - TRBV12-3/TRBV12-4 CASRDRTRSSYEQYF TGTGCCAGCAGGGACCGGACTAGGAGCTCCTACGAGCAGTACTTC
- TRBJ2-1 few TRBV12-3/TRBV12-4 CASSPSSGLVGEQFF TGTGCCAGCAGCCCGTCCTCGGGGCTAGTGGGTGAGCAGTTCTTC
- TRBJ1-5 - TRBV28 CASIYGPDQPQHF TGTGCCAGCATTTATGGGCCCGATCAGCCCCAGCATTTT
- TRBJ2-5 - TRBV29-1 CSVAREGAETQYF TGCAGCGTTGCGAGGGAGGGGGCGGAGACCCAGTACTTC
- TRBJ1-1 few TRBV5-1 CASSPQDTNTEAFF TGCGCCAGCAGCCCCCAGGACACGAACACTGAAGCTTTCTTT
- TRBJ2-1 few TRBV29-1 CSVDETRSGRSYNEQFF TGCAGCGTTGATGAGACTCGTTCGGGCCGATCCTACAATGAGCAGTTCTTC
TRBD1 TRBJ1-5 - TRBV28 CASSLLLGTGDSNQPQHF TGTGCCAGCAGTTTACTTCTTGGGACAGGGGATAGCAATCAGCCCCAGCATTTT
TRBD1 TRBJ1-1 many TRBV28 CASTPSSGTGSEAFF TGTGCCAGCACCCCATCTTCCGGGACAGGGTCTGAAGCTTTCTTT
- TRBJ1-2 - TRBV28 CASSWGINYGYTF TGTGCCAGCAGTTGGGGTATTAACTATGGCTACACCTTC
TRBD1 TRBJ2-7 - TRBV6-6 CASSKRRDRVYEQYF TGTGCCAGCAGTAAACGCCGGGACAGAGTCTACGAGCAGTACTTC
- TRBJ2-4 few TRBV27 CASSPPSSKNIQYF TGTGCCAGCAGTCCTCCAAGCTCTAAAAACATTCAGTACTTC
- TRBJ1-2 few TRBV28 CASSLQTDYGYTF TGTGCCAGCAGTTTACAAACCGACTATGGCTACACCTTC
- TRBJ2-5 many TRBV28 CASSLQRAEETQYF TGTGCCAGCAGTTTACAACGGGCAGAAGAGACCCAGTACTTC
TRBD2 TRBJ2-5 few TRBV11-2 CASSLSGSPRETQYF TGTGCCAGCAGCTTAAGCGGGAGCCCCCGGGAGACCCAGTACTTC
TRBD1 TRBJ2-7 few TRBV27 CASSRQGFSYEQYF TGTGCCAGCAGCCGACAGGGTTTCTCCTACGAGCAGTACTTC
TRBD2 TRBJ2-5 - TRBV2 CASRGLAGQETQYF TGTGCCAGCAGGGGACTAGCGGGGCAAGAGACCCAGTACTTC
TRBD2 TRBJ2-1 - TRBV6-2/TRBV6-3 CATSEWSGGYNEQFF TGTGCCACCTCCGAATGGAGCGGGGGGTACAATGAGCAGTTCTTC
- TRBJ2-1 few TRBV28 CASSLQTPRGQFF TGTGCCAGCAGTTTACAGACACCTAGGGGGCAGTTCTTC
- TRBJ2-1 once TRBV11-2 CASSSPRRSEQFF TGTGCCAGCAGCTCCCCTAGAAGGAGCGAGCAGTTCTTC
- TRBJ2-7 - TRBV11-2 CVTGRVSYEQYF TGTGTCACAGGTCGGGTATCCTACGAGCAGTACTTC
- TRBJ1-1 - TRBV6-5 CASSLTGLDTEAFF TGTGCCAGCAGCCTAACAGGGCTGGACACTGAAGCTTTCTTT
- TRBJ2-5 many TRBV9 CASSFRGQSETQYF TGTGCCAGCAGCTTCAGAGGACAATCGGAGACCCAGTACTTC
- TRBJ2-7 - TRBV4-2 CASSQVISGTYEQYF TGTGCCAGCAGCCAAGTTATTAGCGGAACCTACGAGCAGTACTTC
TRBD2 TRBJ2-1 few TRBV5-6 CASSLVFWEGEGEQFF TGTGCCAGCAGCTTGGTATTTTGGGAGGGCGAAGGTGAGCAGTTCTTC
TRBD2 TRBJ2-1 - TRBV29-1 CSVDGLAGVGSSYNEQFF TGCAGCGTTGACGGACTAGCGGGAGTGGGGAGCTCCTACAATGAGCAGTTCTTC